These 14 T cell receptor beta chains share one sample of origin, sequenced in a study of OX40 agonist ivuxolimab in advanced cancers. TCRdb's copy holds only in-frame clones and misses some; the assay was immunoSEQ multiplex PCR. Among 60,000 to 100,000 clones listed, approximately 95% were seen once. Sequenced material: CD4+ or CD8+ T cells sorted from blood, taken in a trial of the OX40 agonist ivuxolimab. The receptors come from an adult with an advanced solid tumor such as melanoma, head and neck, liver or kidney cancer.

This chain uses TRBV5-4 with TRBJ2-7; no firm D call. Germline CDR1 SGHNT, CDR2 YYREEE (reference sequence). The ends were cut back, 4 bases at V and 3 bases at J, with 8 bases in the middle. CDR3 length: 12 residues. The DNA for the CDR3 is TGTGCCAGCAGCGAAGTGGGCTACGAGCAGTACTTC. Protein sequence: CASSEVGYEQYF.

The CDR3 spells CASSLRGRWVSSEAFF. The CDR3 nucleotides are TGTGCCAGCAGCTTGAGGGGGCGCTGGGTTTCTTCTGAAGCTTTCTTT. The chain has TRBV5-6 and TRBJ1-1; 7 nucleotides align to TRBD1. The CDR3 length is 16 residues. Germline CDR1 is SGHDT and CDR2 is YYEEEE. After removal of 1 base from V and 6 bases from J, the junction contained 12 bases not matched to a gene.

The chain has TRBV7-9 and TRBJ2-2, with TRBD2 matching 7 bases. This CDR3 is built from 15 residues. V was pared by 4 bases and J by 6 bases, with 8 bases of the junction left unmatched. The germline V gene has CDR1 SEHNR and CDR2 FQNEAQ (reference sequence). CDR3 sequence (DNA): TGTGCCAGCAGCTCAAGCGGGATTAGGGCCGGGGAGCTGTTTTTT. Translation: CASSSSGIRAGELFF.

The chain recombines TRBV19 with TRBJ2-3; perhaps TRBD2 as D (5 bases). Germline values: CDR1 LNHDA, CDR2 SQIVND (reference sequence). CDR3 length equals 15 residues. Trimming removed 4 bases at V and 4 bases at J, with 15 bases between. CDR3 nucleotides: TGTGCCAGTAGTACCCCCCCGAGGGTCCCAGATACGCAGTATTTT. Residues: CASSTPPRVPDTQYF.

This chain uses TRBV29-1 with TRBJ2-2; D remains unclear. Germline-derived CDR1 and CDR2 are SQVTM and ANQGSEA. The V gene lost 1 base and the J gene lost 4 bases, with 13 bases spanning the gap. The CDR3 runs 15 residues. CDR3 DNA sequence: TGCAGCGTTGAAGGCAGGCTTGGTAGCACCGGGGAGCTGTTTTTT. Translation gives CSVEGRLGSTGELFF.

CDR3 coding DNA: TGCGCCAGCAGCCAAAGCGGGGGGAGCTCCTACGAGCAGTACTTC. Amino acid sequence: CASSQSGGSSYEQYF. This chain connects TRBV4-1 to TRBJ2-7; 9 bases match TRBD2. CDR1 and CDR2 (germline): MGHRA, YSYEKL. Trimming removed 2 bases from V and 0 bases from J; junction bases left unmatched: 2. The CDR3 spans 15 residues.

This clone was recorded only once. The chain combines TRBV5-1 with TRBJ1-5; 9 bases agree with TRBD1. Germline values: CDR1 SGHRS, CDR2 YFSETQ. V was pared by 4 bases and J by 6 bases, with 8 bases of the junction left unmatched. This CDR3 is built from 15 residues. Here the CDR3 DNA reads TGCGCCAGCAGCCCCCACGGACAGGGGAGTCAGCCCCAGCATTTT. This sequence encodes CASSPHGQGSQPQHF.

This chain connects TRBV27 to TRBJ2-2; weak D call: TRBD1 (5 bases). The germline V gene encodes CDR1 MNHEY and CDR2 SMNVEV (reference sequence). The CDR3 is 18 amino acids. With 0 bases removed from V and 2 bases from J, the gap between germline ends came to 16 bases. CDR3 amino acids: CASSLSVFLGPNTGELFF. The CDR3, as DNA: TGTGCCAGCAGTTTATCTGTCTTCTTGGGGCCCAACACCGGGGAGCTGTTTTTT.

This chain joins TRBV7-6 and TRBJ2-7; TRBD2 matches 7 bases. This CDR3 is 14 amino acids long. V lost 5 bases and J lost 4; bases outside the gene matches: 8. CDR1 is SGHVS, CDR2 FNYEAQ, per germline. CDR3 DNA: TGTGCCAGCAGCCCGAGCGGGGCGGGTTACGAGCAGTACTTC. This encodes CASSPSGAGYEQYF.

J is TRBJ1-6 and V is TRBV27; a possible D gene is TRBD1 (6 bases). This CDR3 comprises 15 residues. Germline loops: CDR1 MNHEY, CDR2 SMNVEV (reference sequence). Trimming left V 6 bases short and J 10 bases short, with 19 bases between. In nucleotides, the CDR3 is TGTGCCAGCAGGTCTAAGGACAGCTTATGGTCACCCCTCCACTTT. It translates to CASRSKDSLWSPLHF.

The chain is built from TRBV19 and TRBJ2-7; 11 bases match TRBD2. CDR3 length: 18 residues. Looked up from germline, CDR1 is LNHDA and CDR2 is SQIVND (reference sequence). The J segment lost 2 bases and the V segment lost 3 bases, leaving 12 bases of the junction unmatched. CDR3 in amino acids: CASSITTSGSARAYEQYF. For the CDR3, the DNA is TGTGCCAGTAGTATTACTACTAGCGGGAGCGCTAGAGCCTACGAGCAGTACTTC.

The chain combines TRBV14 with TRBJ1-6, with 8 bases lining up with TRBD1. The CDR3 spans 19 residues. Germline CDR1 SGHDN, CDR2 FVKESK. V shed 4 bases and J 8 bases; nucleotides not matched to a gene: 19. The CDR3 DNA is TGTGCCAGCAGCCTCGATTCCCCTTTGACAGGGGAGGTTTATTCACCCCTCCACTTT. Translated, it gives CASSLDSPLTGEVYSPLHF.

This chain uses TRBV7-3 with TRBJ2-3; D may match TRBD1 or TRBD2 (5 bases each). This CDR3 comprises 15 residues. From germline, CDR1 is SGHTA and CDR2 FQGTGA. Trimming took 3 bases from V and 2 from J, leaving 12 bases between them. CDR3 amino acids: CASSLGRTATDTQYF. Here the CDR3 DNA reads TGTGCCAGCAGCTTGGGACGTACGGCCACAGATACGCAGTATTTT. The full variable domain, with the rest looked up from reference TRBV7-3 and TRBJ2-3, is GAGVSQTPSNKVTEKGKYVELRCDPISGHTALYWYRQSLGQGPEFLIYFQGTGAADDSGLPNDRFFAVRPEGSVSTLKIQRTERGDSAVYLCASSLGRTATDTQYFGPGTRLTVL.

The chain employs TRBV7-2 and TRBJ1-2; no reliable D call. V was pared by 1 base and J by 2 bases, with 8 bases between. CDR1 is SGHTA and CDR2 is FQGNSA in the germline V gene. This CDR3 contains 14 residues. The CDR3 loop reads CASSLERVNYGYTF. The CDR3 DNA sequence: TGTGCCAGCAGCTTAGAAAGGGTCAACTATGGCTACACCTTC.